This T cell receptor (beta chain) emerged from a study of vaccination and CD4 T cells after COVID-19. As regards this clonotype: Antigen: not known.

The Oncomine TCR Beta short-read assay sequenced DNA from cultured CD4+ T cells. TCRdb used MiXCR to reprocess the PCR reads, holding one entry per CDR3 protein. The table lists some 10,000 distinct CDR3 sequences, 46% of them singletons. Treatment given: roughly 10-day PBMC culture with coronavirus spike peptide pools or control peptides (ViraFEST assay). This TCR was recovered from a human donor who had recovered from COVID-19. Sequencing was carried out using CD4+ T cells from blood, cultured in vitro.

This chain's CDR3 is CASSLNGPGQPQHF. In DNA form, the CDR3 reads TGTGCCAGCAGCTTGAATGGGCCGGGGCAGCCCCAGCATTTT. The rearrangement joins TRBV5-4 to TRBJ1-5, with unresolved D. CDR3 length: 14 amino acids. V was cut by 1 base and J by 7 bases, with 12 bases left in between. Per germline, CDR1 SGHNT and CDR2 YYREEE (reference sequence). The full variable domain, in which reference TRBV5-4 and TRBJ1-5 provide the parts outside the CDR3, is ETGVTQSPTHLIKTRGQQVTLRCSSQSGHNTVSWYQQALGQGPQFIFQYYREEENGRGNFPPRFSGLQFPNYSSELNVNALELDDSALYLCASSLNGPGQPQHFGDGTRLSIL.